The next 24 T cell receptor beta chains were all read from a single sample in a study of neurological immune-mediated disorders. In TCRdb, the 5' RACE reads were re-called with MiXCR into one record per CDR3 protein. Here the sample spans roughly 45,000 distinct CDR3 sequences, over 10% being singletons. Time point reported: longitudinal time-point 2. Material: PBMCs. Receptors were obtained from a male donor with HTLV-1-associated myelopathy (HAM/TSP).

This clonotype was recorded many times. CDR3 nucleotide sequence: TGTGCCAGCAGCCGAGGGGATCAGCCCCAGCATTTT. Its protein is CASSRGDQPQHF. The gene calls are TRBV7-9 and TRBJ1-5, with D tentatively TRBD1 (5 bases). Trimming took off 5 bases at V and 5 bases at J, with 7 bases between the two ends. Per the germline V gene, CDR1 is SEHNR and CDR2 is FQNEAQ (reference sequence). There are 12 residues in the CDR3.

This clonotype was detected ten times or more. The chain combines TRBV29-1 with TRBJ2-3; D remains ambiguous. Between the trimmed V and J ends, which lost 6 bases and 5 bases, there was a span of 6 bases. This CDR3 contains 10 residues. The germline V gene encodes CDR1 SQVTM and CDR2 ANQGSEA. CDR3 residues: CSVAIDTQYF. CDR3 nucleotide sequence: TGCAGCGTGGCTATAGATACGCAGTATTTT.

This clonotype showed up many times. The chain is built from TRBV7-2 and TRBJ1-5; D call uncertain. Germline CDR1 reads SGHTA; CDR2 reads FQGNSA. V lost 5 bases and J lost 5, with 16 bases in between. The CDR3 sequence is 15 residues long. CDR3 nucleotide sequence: TGTGCCAGCAGCCCTCAAAACGGTTGGGATCAGCCCCAGCATTTT. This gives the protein CASSPQNGWDQPQHF.

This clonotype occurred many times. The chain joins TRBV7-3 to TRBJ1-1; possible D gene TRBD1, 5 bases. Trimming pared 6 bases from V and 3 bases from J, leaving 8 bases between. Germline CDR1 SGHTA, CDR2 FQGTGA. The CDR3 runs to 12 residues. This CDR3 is CASSSRDTEAFF. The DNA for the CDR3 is TGTGCCAGCAGTTCCAGGGACACTGAAGCTTTCTTT.

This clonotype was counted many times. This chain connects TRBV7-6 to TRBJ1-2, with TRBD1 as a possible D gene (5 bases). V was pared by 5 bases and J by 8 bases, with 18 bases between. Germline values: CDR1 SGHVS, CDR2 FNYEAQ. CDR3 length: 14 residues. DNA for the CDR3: TGTGCCAGCAGCCCCGGACATAACAGAGGAGGCTACACCTTC. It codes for CASSPGHNRGGYTF.

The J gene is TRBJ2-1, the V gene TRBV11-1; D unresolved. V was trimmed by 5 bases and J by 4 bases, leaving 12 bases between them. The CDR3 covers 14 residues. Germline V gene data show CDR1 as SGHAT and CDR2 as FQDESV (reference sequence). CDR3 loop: CASSLGPSYNEQFF. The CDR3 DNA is TGTGCCAGCAGCCTTGGGCCCTCATACAATGAGCAGTTCTTC.

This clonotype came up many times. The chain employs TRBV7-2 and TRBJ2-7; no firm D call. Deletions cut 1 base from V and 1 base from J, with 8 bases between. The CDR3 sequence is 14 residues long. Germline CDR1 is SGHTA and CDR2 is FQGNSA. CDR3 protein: CASSLERSSYEQYF. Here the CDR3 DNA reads TGTGCCAGCAGCTTAGAGAGGAGTTCCTACGAGCAGTACTTC. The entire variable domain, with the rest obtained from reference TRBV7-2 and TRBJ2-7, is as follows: GAGVSQSPSNKVTEKGKDVELRCDPISGHTALYWYRQSLGQGLEFLIYFQGNSAPDKSGLPSDRFSAERTGGSVSTLTIQRTQQEDSAVYLCASSLERSSYEQYFGPGTRLTVT.

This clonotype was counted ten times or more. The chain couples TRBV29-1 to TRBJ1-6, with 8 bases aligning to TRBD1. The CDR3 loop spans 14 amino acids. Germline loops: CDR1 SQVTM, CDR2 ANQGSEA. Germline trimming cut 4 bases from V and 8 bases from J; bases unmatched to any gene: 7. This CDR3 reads CSVGTGRGDSPLHF. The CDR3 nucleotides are TGCAGCGTTGGGACAGGGCGAGGAGATTCACCCCTCCACTTT. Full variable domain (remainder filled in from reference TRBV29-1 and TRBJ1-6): SAVISQKPSRDICQRGTSLTIQCQVDSQVTMMFWYRQQPGQSLTLIATANQGSEATYESGFVIDKFPISRPNLTFSTLTVSNMSPEDSSIYLCSVGTGRGDSPLHFGNGTRLTVT.

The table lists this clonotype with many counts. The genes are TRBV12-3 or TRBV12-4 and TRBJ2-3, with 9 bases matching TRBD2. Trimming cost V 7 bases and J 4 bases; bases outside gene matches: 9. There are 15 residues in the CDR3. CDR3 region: CASNPSGDPADTQYF. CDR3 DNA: TGTGCCAGCAATCCTAGCGGGGATCCGGCAGATACGCAGTATTTT.

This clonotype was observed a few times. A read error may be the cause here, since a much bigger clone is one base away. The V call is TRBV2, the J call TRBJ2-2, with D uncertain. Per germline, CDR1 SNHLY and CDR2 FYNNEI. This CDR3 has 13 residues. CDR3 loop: CASTAQDTWELFF. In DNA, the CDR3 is TGTGCCAGCACCGCTCAAGACACCTGGGAGCTGTTTTTT.

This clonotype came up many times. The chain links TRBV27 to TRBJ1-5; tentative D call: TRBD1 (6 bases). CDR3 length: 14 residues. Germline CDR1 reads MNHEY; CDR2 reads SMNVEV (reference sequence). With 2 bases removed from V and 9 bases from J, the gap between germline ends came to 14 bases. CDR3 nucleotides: TGTGCCAGCAGTTTACGGGGGCCGGAGGCGCCCCAGCATTTT. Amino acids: CASSLRGPEAPQHF.

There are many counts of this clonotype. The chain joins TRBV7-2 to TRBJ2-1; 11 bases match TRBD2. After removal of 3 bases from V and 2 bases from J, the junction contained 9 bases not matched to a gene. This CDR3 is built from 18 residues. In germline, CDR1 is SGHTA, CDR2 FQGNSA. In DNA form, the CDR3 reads TGTGCCAGCAGCTTTAGCGGGGGGGCCGTAGGGGCCTACAATGAGCAGTTCTTC. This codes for CASSFSGGAVGAYNEQFF. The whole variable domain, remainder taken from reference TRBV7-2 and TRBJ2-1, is GAGVSQSPSNKVTEKGKDVELRCDPISGHTALYWYRQSLGQGLEFLIYFQGNSAPDKSGLPSDRFSAERTGGSVSTLTIQRTQQEDSAVYLCASSFSGGAVGAYNEQFFGPGTRLTVL.

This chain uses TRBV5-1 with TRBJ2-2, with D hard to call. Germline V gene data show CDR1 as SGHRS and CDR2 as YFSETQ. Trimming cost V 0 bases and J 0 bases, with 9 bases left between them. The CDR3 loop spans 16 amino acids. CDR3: CASSLEMGSNTGELFF. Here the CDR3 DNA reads TGCGCCAGCAGCTTGGAGATGGGGTCGAACACCGGGGAGCTGTTTTTT. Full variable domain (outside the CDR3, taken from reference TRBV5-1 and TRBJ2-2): KAGVTQTPRYLIKTRGQQVTLSCSPISGHRSVSWYQQTPGQGLQFLFEYFSETQRNKGNFPGRFSGRQFSNSRSEMNVSTLELGDSALYLCASSLEMGSNTGELFFGEGSRLTVL.

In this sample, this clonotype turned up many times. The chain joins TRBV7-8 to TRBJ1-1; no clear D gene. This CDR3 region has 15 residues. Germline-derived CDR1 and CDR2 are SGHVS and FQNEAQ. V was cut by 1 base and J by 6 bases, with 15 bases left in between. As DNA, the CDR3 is TGTGCCAGCAGCTTAGTTGTACGGGCGGGGTCTGAAGCTTTCTTT. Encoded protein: CASSLVVRAGSEAFF.

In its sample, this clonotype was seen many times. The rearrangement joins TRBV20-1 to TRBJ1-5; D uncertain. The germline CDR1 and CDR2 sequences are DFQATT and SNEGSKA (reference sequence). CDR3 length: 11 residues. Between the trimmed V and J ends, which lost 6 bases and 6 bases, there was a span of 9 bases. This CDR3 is CSATDGQPQHF. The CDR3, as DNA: TGCAGTGCCACGGACGGTCAGCCCCAGCATTTT.

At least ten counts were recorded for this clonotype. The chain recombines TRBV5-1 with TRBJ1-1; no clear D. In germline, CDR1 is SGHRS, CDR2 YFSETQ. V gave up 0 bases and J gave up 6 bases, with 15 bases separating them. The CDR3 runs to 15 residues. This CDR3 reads CASSLETLSTAEAFF. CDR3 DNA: TGCGCCAGCAGCTTGGAAACCCTGTCGACCGCTGAAGCTTTCTTT.

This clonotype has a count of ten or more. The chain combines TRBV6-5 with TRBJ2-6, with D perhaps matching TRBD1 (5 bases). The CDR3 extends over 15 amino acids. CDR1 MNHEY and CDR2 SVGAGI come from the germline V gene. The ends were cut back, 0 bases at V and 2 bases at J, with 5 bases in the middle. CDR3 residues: CASSYSGAGANVLTF. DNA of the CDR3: TGTGCCAGCAGTTACTCAGGGGCTGGGGCCAACGTCCTGACTTTC.

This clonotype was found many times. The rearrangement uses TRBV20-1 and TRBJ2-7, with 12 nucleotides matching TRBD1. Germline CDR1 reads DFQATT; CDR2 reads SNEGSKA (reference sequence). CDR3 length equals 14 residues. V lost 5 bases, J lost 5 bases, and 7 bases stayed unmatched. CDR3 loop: CSAVPGTGGNEQYF. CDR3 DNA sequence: TGCAGTGCTGTTCCAGGGACAGGGGGCAACGAGCAGTACTTC.

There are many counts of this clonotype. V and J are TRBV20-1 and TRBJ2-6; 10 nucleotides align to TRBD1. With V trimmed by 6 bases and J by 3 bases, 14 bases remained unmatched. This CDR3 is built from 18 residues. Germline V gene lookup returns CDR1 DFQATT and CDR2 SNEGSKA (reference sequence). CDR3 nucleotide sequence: TGCAGTGCCGAAGCTTTCGGGGACAGGGGTGGTGGGGCCAACGTCCTGACTTTC. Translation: CSAEAFGDRGGGANVLTF.

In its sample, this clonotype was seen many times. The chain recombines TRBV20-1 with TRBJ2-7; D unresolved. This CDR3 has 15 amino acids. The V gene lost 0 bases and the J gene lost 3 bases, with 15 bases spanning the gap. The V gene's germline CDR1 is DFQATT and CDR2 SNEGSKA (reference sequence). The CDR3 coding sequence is TGCAGTGCTAGAGAGTTAACGAGTGGAGTCTACGAGCAGTACTTC. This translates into CSARELTSGVYEQYF.

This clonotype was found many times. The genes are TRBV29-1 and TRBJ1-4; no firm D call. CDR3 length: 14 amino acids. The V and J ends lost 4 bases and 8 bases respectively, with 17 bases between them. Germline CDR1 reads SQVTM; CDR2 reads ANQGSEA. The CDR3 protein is CSVVAPGRGEKLFF. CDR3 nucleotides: TGCAGCGTTGTGGCTCCAGGCCGGGGAGAAAAACTGTTTTTT. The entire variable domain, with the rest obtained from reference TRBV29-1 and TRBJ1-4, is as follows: SAVISQKPSRDICQRGTSLTIQCQVDSQVTMMFWYRQQPGQSLTLIATANQGSEATYESGFVIDKFPISRPNLTFSTLTVSNMSPEDSSIYLCSVVAPGRGEKLFFGSGTQLSVL.

This CDR3 reads CASSQDPGGRTTQYF. CDR3 nucleotide sequence: TGTGCCAGCAGCCAAGATCCGGGGGGCAGGACGACCCAGTACTTC. V and J are TRBV4-2 and TRBJ2-5, with D perhaps matching TRBD2 (7 bases). The CDR3 loop spans 15 amino acids. The germline V gene has CDR1 LGHNA and CDR2 YNFKEQ. Trimming cost V 0 bases and J 7 bases, with 15 bases left between them.

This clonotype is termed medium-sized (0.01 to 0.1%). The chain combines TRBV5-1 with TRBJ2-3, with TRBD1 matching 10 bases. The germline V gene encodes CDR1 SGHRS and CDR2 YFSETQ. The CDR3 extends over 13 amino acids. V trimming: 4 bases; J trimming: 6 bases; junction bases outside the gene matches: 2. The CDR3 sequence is CASSRDRGDTQYF. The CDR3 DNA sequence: TGCGCCAGCAGCCGGGACAGGGGCGATACGCAGTATTTT.

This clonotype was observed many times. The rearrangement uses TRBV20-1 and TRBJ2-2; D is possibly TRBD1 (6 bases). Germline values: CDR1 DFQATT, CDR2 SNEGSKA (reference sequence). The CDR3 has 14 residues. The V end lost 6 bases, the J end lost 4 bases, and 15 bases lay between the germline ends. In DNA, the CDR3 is TGCAGTGCCCACCGGGACACGAGCACCGGGGAGCTGTTTTTT. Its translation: CSAHRDTSTGELFF.